These 26 T cell receptor beta chains share one sample of origin, sequenced in a study of graft-versus-host responses after intestinal transplantation. Their antigens remain unidentified. Profiling relied on immunoSEQ multiplex PCR, and the TCRdb table lists in-frame clones only, not all of them. The sample lists over 100,000 clones; about 95% were seen once. Sequenced here: unstimulated CD8+ T cells sorted from spleen or lymph node cells, sampled before intestinal transplant. These receptors were taken from a human donor who received an intestinal transplant.

V and J are TRBV29-1 and TRBJ1-1; 8 positions match TRBD1. V trimming: 6 bases; J trimming: 10 bases; junction bases outside the gene matches: 7. This CDR3 has 11 residues. The V gene's germline CDR1 is SQVTM and CDR2 ANQGSEA. CDR3 bases: TGCAGCGTGGGTTTACAGGGGGTAGCTTTCTTT. Its protein is CSVGLQGVAFF.

This chain links TRBV27 with TRBJ1-1; D gene ambiguous. This CDR3 has 17 amino acids. Germline CDR1 MNHEY, CDR2 SMNVEV (reference sequence). V was shortened by 4 bases and J by 0 bases, with 18 bases between the two germline ends. CDR3 sequence: CASSSKARRPLNTEAFF. The CDR3, as DNA: TGTGCCAGCAGTTCAAAGGCAAGGCGCCCACTGAACACTGAAGCTTTCTTT.

This chain connects TRBV9 to TRBJ1-4, with D uncertain. With 4 bases removed from V and 5 bases from J, the gap between germline ends came to 9 bases. This CDR3 is built from 13 residues. Per the germline V gene, CDR1 is SGDLS and CDR2 is YYNGEE. The CDR3 protein is CASSFRANEKLFF. The CDR3 nucleotides are TGTGCCAGCAGCTTCCGGGCCAATGAAAAACTGTTTTTT.

This chain joins TRBV19 and TRBJ1-2; the match to TRBD1 covers 10 bases. V was clipped by 3 bases and J by 0 bases; unmatched bases: 1. Germline V lookup: CDR1 LNHDA, CDR2 SQIVND (reference sequence). There are 15 residues in the CDR3. The CDR3 bases are TGTGCCAGTAGTATGGGGACAGGGGCTAACTATGGCTACACCTTC. It encodes CASSMGTGANYGYTF.

The V and J genes are TRBV7-9 and TRBJ2-3, with D unclear. Deletions cut 6 bases from V and 4 bases from J, with 14 bases between. This CDR3 is 14 amino acids long. The germline V gene has CDR1 SEHNR and CDR2 FQNEAQ (reference sequence). CDR3 sequence: CASRLARLSDTQYF. The CDR3 DNA sequence: TGTGCCAGCAGGCTTGCCAGATTATCAGATACGCAGTATTTT.

The chain links TRBV5-1 to TRBJ2-3; TRBD2 matches at 14 bases. CDR1 is SGHRS and CDR2 is YFSETQ in the germline V gene. The CDR3 spans 16 residues. Trimming at V came to 4 bases and at J to 1 base, leaving 2 bases not matched to a gene. The CDR3 is CASSPGLAGGTDTQYF. Written as DNA, the CDR3 is TGCGCCAGCAGCCCGGGACTAGCGGGAGGCACAGATACGCAGTATTTT.

The chain carries TRBV13 and TRBJ2-3; D is unclear. Germline CDR1 and CDR2: PRHDT and FYEKMQ (reference sequence). V was shortened by 0 bases and J by 4 bases, with 8 bases between the two germline ends. This CDR3 has 14 residues. Written as DNA, the CDR3 is TGTGCCAGCAGCTTAGGCTCCCAGGCAGATACGCAGTATTTT. It codes for CASSLGSQADTQYF.

This chain uses TRBV19 with TRBJ2-1; D call uncertain. From germline, CDR1 is LNHDA and CDR2 SQIVND (reference sequence). V gave up 2 bases and J gave up 3 bases, with 5 bases separating them. The CDR3 extends over 13 amino acids. CDR3 sequence reads: CASSIRVYNEQFF. CDR3 nucleotide sequence: TGTGCCAGTAGTATAAGAGTCTACAATGAGCAGTTCTTC.

The V and J genes are TRBV28 and TRBJ1-5; D is ambiguous. Germline values: CDR1 MDHEN, CDR2 SYDVKM. CDR3 length equals 16 residues. The V gene lost 3 bases and the J gene lost 1 base, with 13 bases spanning the gap. CDR3 sequence: CASSFVGLGSNQPQHF. The CDR3 region has the DNA TGTGCCAGCAGTTTCGTTGGACTTGGAAGCAATCAGCCCCAGCATTTT.

The chain uses TRBV27 and TRBJ1-5; TRBD1 is a possible D gene (6 bases). Per the germline V gene, CDR1 is MNHEY and CDR2 is SMNVEV (reference sequence). CDR3 length: 14 residues. The ends were cut back, 4 bases at V and 6 bases at J, with 13 bases in the middle. Written as DNA, the CDR3 is TGTGCCAGCAGTTACCGGGGGCTGGGTCAGCCCCAGCATTTT. Translating it yields CASSYRGLGQPQHF.

The chain links TRBV4-1 to TRBJ2-5, with D tentatively TRBD1 (5 bases). Trimming took off 3 bases at V and 1 base at J, with 9 bases between the two ends. CDR1 and CDR2 (germline): MGHRA, YSYEKL. The CDR3 has 14 residues. CDR3 residues: CASSHQGVQETQYF. The CDR3, as DNA: TGCGCCAGCAGCCACCAAGGGGTCCAAGAGACCCAGTACTTC.

The chain uses TRBV15 and TRBJ2-1, with D possibly matching TRBD2 (5 bases). Trimming cost V 0 bases and J 1 base, with 7 bases left between them. Germline CDR1 reads LNHNV; CDR2 reads YYDKDF (reference sequence). The CDR3 is 15 amino acids. The CDR3 sequence: CATSREGGSYNEQFF. DNA for the CDR3: TGTGCCACCAGCAGAGAAGGAGGATCCTACAATGAGCAGTTCTTC.

CDR3 sequence (DNA): TGCGCCAGCAGCTTCATCCGGGACTCCGCCTACAATGAGCAGTTCTTC. Translating it yields CASSFIRDSAYNEQFF. V is TRBV4-1 and J is TRBJ2-1; perhaps TRBD2 as D (6 bases). Trimming took 5 bases from V and 2 from J, leaving 16 bases between them. The CDR3 has 16 amino acids. Germline CDR1 is MGHRA and CDR2 is YSYEKL.

As for this clone: An end of the junction differs from the germline gene, which may be a read error. The V and J genes are TRBV7-7 and TRBJ2-5, with 7 nucleotides matching TRBD2. The CDR3 totals 15 residues. The germline V gene has CDR1 SSHAT and CDR2 FNYEAQ (reference sequence). The CDR3 coding sequence is TGTGCTAGCAGCTTAATTTCGAGTAGCGGGCAAACCCAGTACTTC. It yields the protein CASSLISSSGQTQYF.

This chain uses TRBV4-1 with TRBJ1-4, with a tentative D call TRBD1 (6 bases). CDR3 length: 15 residues. Germline V lookup: CDR1 MGHRA, CDR2 YSYEKL. The germline V and J ends were trimmed by 3 bases and 5 bases, with 13 bases remaining between them. CDR3 in DNA: TGCGCCAGCAGCCATGAACAGGGCCGAAATGAAAAACTGTTTTTT. Translating gives CASSHEQGRNEKLFF.

The chain joins TRBV10-2 to TRBJ2-5, with D possibly being TRBD1 (5 bases). The DNA matches TRBJ2-7 better at its end, which makes the J call doubtful. The germline gives CDR1 WSHSY, CDR2 SAAADI. There are 13 residues in the CDR3. This CDR3 is CASSEGRAAEQYF. The CDR3 DNA is TGCGCCAGCAGTGAGGGCAGGGCGGCCGAGCAGTACTTC.

The genes are TRBV5-8 and TRBJ2-5; 8 bases fit TRBD1. The CDR3 contains 19 residues. Looked up from germline, CDR1 is SGHTS and CDR2 is YDEGEE. The J segment lost 5 bases and the V segment lost 0 bases, leaving 18 bases of the junction unmatched. This chain's CDR3 is CASSLGVALGGQGVETQYF. The DNA of the CDR3 is TGTGCCAGCAGCTTGGGGGTGGCCCTCGGTGGACAGGGAGTTGAGACCCAGTACTTC.

The chain links TRBV29-1 to TRBJ2-1; TRBD2 aligns across 9 bases. V shed 2 bases and J 4 bases; nucleotides not matched to a gene: 6. Germline CDR1 and CDR2: SQVTM and ANQGSEA. The CDR3 totals 15 residues. The CDR3, as DNA: TGCAGCGTTGAAAAAGCGGGAGGCGGGTACAATGAGCAGTTCTTC. Residues: CSVEKAGGGYNEQFF.

This clone appeared once. The CDR3 nucleotides read TGTGCCAGCAGCTTGGGGGCTAGCGGAAAAAACATTCAGTACTTC. Translated, it gives CASSLGASGKNIQYF. The rearrangement links TRBV7-3 to TRBJ2-4; D is possibly TRBD2 (7 bases). Trimming took off 3 bases at V and 4 bases at J, with 13 bases between the two ends. The CDR3 contains 15 residues. From germline, CDR1 is SGHTA and CDR2 FQGTGA.

The chain couples TRBV6-5 to TRBJ2-1, with 7 bases fitting TRBD2. V trimming: 0 bases; J trimming: 10 bases; junction bases outside the gene matches: 6. Per germline, CDR1 MNHEY and CDR2 SVGAGI. The CDR3 sequence is 14 residues long. The DNA of the CDR3 is TGTGCCAGCAGTTACTCGGGGAGGGGTTTGGAGCAGTTCTTC. Amino acid sequence: CASSYSGRGLEQFF.

The chain employs TRBV13 and TRBJ1-1; D is unresolved. Germline CDR1 reads PRHDT; CDR2 reads FYEKMQ (reference sequence). The CDR3 consists of 13 residues. Trimming cost V 2 bases and J 1 base, with 5 bases left between them. The chain's CDR3 is CASSLRGNTEAFF. The CDR3 DNA reads TGTGCCAGCAGCTTAAGAGGGAACACTGAAGCTTTCTTT.

With regard to this clone: Other DNA sequences in this sample translate to the same CDR3. The chain recombines TRBV19 with TRBJ2-1, with D tentatively TRBD1 (6 bases). In germline, CDR1 is LNHDA, CDR2 SQIVND (reference sequence). The length of the CDR3 is 13 residues. Deletions cut 4 bases from V and 6 bases from J, with 10 bases between. Written as DNA, the CDR3 is TGTGCCAGTAGTACTTTACAGGGCAATGAGCAGTTCTTC. Translation gives CASSTLQGNEQFF. Complete variable domain (other parts from reference TRBV19 and TRBJ2-1): DGGITQSPKYLFRKEGQNVTLSCEQNLNHDAMYWYRQDPGQGLRLIYYSQIVNDFQKGDIAEGYSVSREKKESFPLTVTSAQKNPTAFYLCASSTLQGNEQFFGPGTRLTVL.

V gene TRBV6-1 combines with J gene TRBJ1-5; 9 nucleotides agree with TRBD1. This CDR3 region has 15 residues. Per the germline V gene, CDR1 is MNHNS and CDR2 is SASEGT. Losses at the gene ends were 5 bases for V and 4 bases for J; bases not matched to a gene: 6. The CDR3 loop is CASSSRTGVNQPQHF. The CDR3 DNA follows: TGTGCCAGCAGTTCTCGGACAGGGGTTAATCAGCCCCAGCATTTT.

This chain connects TRBV28 to TRBJ2-5; a possible D gene is TRBD2 (5 bases). V dropped 3 bases and J dropped 1 base, with 15 bases sitting between them. The CDR3 is 16 residues long. Germline CDR1 and CDR2: MDHEN and SYDVKM. The DNA for the CDR3 is TGTGCCAGCAGTTTTAGCGAAGGTCCGACCCAAGAGACCCAGTACTTC. This encodes CASSFSEGPTQETQYF.

CDR3 region: CSAMTGGSYGYTF. In DNA, the CDR3 is TGCAGCGCCATGACAGGGGGCTCCTATGGCTACACCTTC. The rearrangement uses TRBV29-1 and TRBJ1-2; 10 bases map to TRBD1. The V and J ends lost 7 bases and 4 bases, in that order; junction bases with no gene match: 6. The CDR3 consists of 13 residues. Germline loops: CDR1 SQVTM, CDR2 ANQGSEA.

The V call is TRBV5-4, the J call TRBJ2-7, with 8 bases fitting TRBD1. CDR3 size: 14 residues. Germline loops: CDR1 SGHNT, CDR2 YYREEE (reference sequence). The V and J ends lost 4 bases and 1 base, in that order; junction bases with no gene match: 4. DNA of the CDR3: TGTGCCAGCAGCGAAAGGGACAGGTCCTACGAGCAGTACTTC. Its translation: CASSERDRSYEQYF.